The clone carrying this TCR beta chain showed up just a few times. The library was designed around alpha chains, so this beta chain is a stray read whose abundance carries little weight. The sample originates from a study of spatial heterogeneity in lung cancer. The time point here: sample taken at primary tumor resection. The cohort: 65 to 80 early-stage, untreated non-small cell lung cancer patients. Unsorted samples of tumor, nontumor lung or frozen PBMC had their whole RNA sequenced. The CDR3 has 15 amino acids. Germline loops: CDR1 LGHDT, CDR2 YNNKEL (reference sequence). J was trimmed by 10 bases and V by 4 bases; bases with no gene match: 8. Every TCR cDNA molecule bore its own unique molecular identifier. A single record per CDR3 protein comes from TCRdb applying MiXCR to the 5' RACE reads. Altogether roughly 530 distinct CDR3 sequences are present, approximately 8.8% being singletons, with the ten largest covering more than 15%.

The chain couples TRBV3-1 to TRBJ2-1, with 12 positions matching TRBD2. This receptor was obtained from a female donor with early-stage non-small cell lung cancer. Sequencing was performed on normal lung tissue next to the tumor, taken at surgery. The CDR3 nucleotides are TGTGCCAGCAGCCCTCTAGCGGGGGGGCTAGGGGAGCAGTTCTTC. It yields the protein CASSPLAGGLGEQFF.